The 7 T cell receptor beta chains reported below all come from one sample, sequenced in a study of T cell changes during pregnancy in multiple sclerosis. Clones were sequenced by immunoSEQ multiplex PCR, and TCRdb holds only the in-frame ones, with some missing. Here the sample spans approximately 66,000 clones, about 91% being singletons. Sequenced here: CD8+ T cells from peripheral blood mononuclear cells, sampled before pregnancy. These receptors all stem from a female donor with multiple sclerosis, enrolled in a pregnancy study.

The rearrangement joins TRBV11-3 to TRBJ1-2; D ambiguous. The CDR3 is 16 amino acids. The ends were cut back, 4 bases at V and 5 bases at J, with 20 bases in the middle. Germline V gene lookup returns CDR1 SGHNT and CDR2 YENEEA. CDR3 loop: CASSSNLDSPGYGYTF. CDR3 nucleotides: TGTGCCAGCAGCTCTAACCTGGACTCCCCGGGGTATGGCTACACCTTC.

V gene TRBV30 combines with J gene TRBJ2-7; possibly TRBD2 for D (5 bases). From germline, CDR1 is GTSNPN and CDR2 SVGIG (reference sequence). Trimming removed 4 bases from V and 2 bases from J, with 9 bases in between. The CDR3 consists of 12 residues. Here the CDR3 DNA reads TGTGCCTGGAACGGGGATCCCTACGAGCAGTACTTC. This codes for CAWNGDPYEQYF.

CDR3 sequence (DNA): TGTGCCAGCAGTTCCTCACGGGACTCGTACAATGAGCAGTTCTTC. Protein sequence: CASSSSRDSYNEQFF. This chain connects TRBV27 to TRBJ2-1; a possible D gene is TRBD2 (6 bases). CDR3 length equals 15 residues. CDR1 is MNHEY and CDR2 is SMNVEV in the germline V gene (reference sequence). V dropped 4 bases and J dropped 4 bases, with 14 bases sitting between them.

J is TRBJ2-6 and V is TRBV13; perhaps TRBD1 as D (6 bases). Germline V lookup: CDR1 PRHDT, CDR2 FYEKMQ (reference sequence). The CDR3 extends over 18 amino acids. V lost 5 bases to trimming and J lost 0 bases, with 17 bases between them. This CDR3 is CASSTRTETNSGANVLTF. DNA of the CDR3: TGTGCCAGCAGCACTCGGACAGAAACCAACTCTGGGGCCAACGTCCTGACTTTC.

The chain combines TRBV5-1 with TRBJ1-4, with TRBD1 matching 11 bases. The length of the CDR3 is 14 residues. Germline V gives CDR1 SGHRS, CDR2 YFSETQ. V gave up 4 bases and J gave up 8 bases; unmatched junction bases: 4. In nucleotides, the CDR3 is TGCGCCAGCAGCGAGGACAGGGGGCTCGAAAAACTGTTTTTT. It specifies CASSEDRGLEKLFF.

The chain carries TRBV10-1 and TRBJ2-7, with 10 bases fitting TRBD1. This CDR3 is built from 14 residues. Germline trimming cut 5 bases from V and 2 bases from J; bases unmatched to any gene: 3. Per the germline V gene, CDR1 is WNHNN and CDR2 is SYGVQD (reference sequence). The DNA for the CDR3 is TGCGCCAGCAGTAAGACAGGGGGCACCTACGAGCAGTACTTC. Amino acid sequence: CASSKTGGTYEQYF.

The chain carries TRBV7-3 and TRBJ2-5; D perhaps matches TRBD1 (5 bases). From germline, CDR1 is SGHTA and CDR2 FQGTGA. The CDR3 is 14 amino acids. Trimming cost V 0 bases and J 4 bases, with 9 bases left between them. The DNA for the CDR3 is TGTGCCAGCAGCTTAACATCAGGGCGAGAGACCCAGTACTTC. Its translation: CASSLTSGRETQYF.